A single sample gave rise to the 14 T cell receptor beta chains below, sequenced in a study of tumor-infiltrating lymphocytes in primary liver carcinoma. TCR beta cDNA came from about 0.55 ug total RNA, primed with a constant-region primer. Investigators got TCR beta libraries out of three nested multiplex PCR rounds, done with slightly modified ARM-PCR. Use of TRBV1-TRBV30 forward primers with a C-beta reverse primer characterized the first two PCR rounds, which lasted about 10 cycles each. TCRdb reprocessed the multiplex PCR reads with MiXCR, giving one entry per CDR3 protein. The sample has approximately 45,000 distinct CDR3 sequences, more than 70% seen once. Unsorted bulk tissue, roughly 20-32 mg of it, served as the source for co-extraction of RNA and DNA. The source material was tumor-adjacent normal liver tissue. These receptors all come from a woman aged 30 to 39 with primary liver carcinoma and hepatitis B virus infection.

In the case of this clonotype: Mismatch with germline at one junction end may stem from a read error. The chain has TRBV28 and TRBJ2-1; 7 bases map to TRBD1. Germline CDR1 and CDR2: MDHEN and SYDVKM. This CDR3 has 14 residues. The CDR3, as DNA: TGTGACAGCAGGGGGACAGAGATGTACAATGAGCAGTTCTTC. Its translation is CDSRGTEMYNEQFF.

The genes are TRBV29-1 and TRBJ2-5; 8 nucleotides line up with TRBD1. The V and J ends lost 7 bases and 6 bases, in that order; junction bases with no gene match: 13. This CDR3 is 14 amino acids long. Germline V gene data show CDR1 as SQVTM and CDR2 as ANQGSEA. Here the CDR3 reads CSAALSGTGQTQYF. The DNA of the CDR3 is TGCAGCGCTGCCCTCTCGGGGACAGGACAGACCCAGTACTTC.

Note on this clonotype: The germline gene is not matched at one end of the junction; a read error may be the cause. V usage is TRBV4-3 and J usage is TRBJ2-1; the D is unclear. The CDR3 runs to 14 residues. CDR1 LGHNA and CDR2 YSLEER come from the germline V gene. The CDR3 protein is CTSSHIELVNERFF. Written as DNA, the CDR3 is TGCACCAGCAGCCACATAGAGTTGGTCAATGAGCGGTTCTTC.

On this clonotype itself: One base away lies a much larger clone, so this may be a sequencing read error. The chain employs TRBV4-2 and TRBJ1-1; D gene uncertain. CDR3 length equals 13 residues. Germline V gene lookup returns CDR1 LGHNA and CDR2 YNFKEQ. In DNA, the CDR3 is TGTGCCAGCAGCCTAGGACGGAACACTGAAGTTTTCTTT. Protein: CASSLGRNTEVFF.

With regard to this clonotype: It may be a read error: a sequence one base away is much more abundant. The chain combines TRBV7-3 with TRBJ1-2; 7 nucleotides align to TRBD1. CDR3 length equals 15 residues. The germline V gene encodes CDR1 SGHTA and CDR2 FQGTGA. Here the CDR3 DNA reads TGTGCCAGCAGCTCGGACAGGCTGACTAACTGTGGCTACACCTTC. Its translation: CASSSDRLTNCGYTF.

On this clonotype: The germline gene is not matched at one end of the junction; a read error may be the cause. V and J are TRBV4-3 and TRBJ2-7; tentative D call: TRBD1 (5 bases). This CDR3 contains 15 residues. The germline gives CDR1 LGHNA, CDR2 YSLEER. CDR3: CASSQDSPGSYVQYF. CDR3 nucleotide sequence: TGCGCCAGCAGCCAAGACTCTCCAGGGTCCTACGTGCAGTACTTC.

This clonotype was picked up one time. One end of the junction fails to match germline, which may point to a read error. This rearrangement joins TRBV6-5 to TRBJ2-5; 9 nucleotides agree with TRBD1. Germline CDR1 and CDR2: MNHEY and SVGAGI. The CDR3 is made up of 13 amino acids. The CDR3, as DNA: TGTACCAGCAGTACCAACAGGGGGCTGACCCAGTACTTC. Protein: CTSSTNRGLTQYF.

This clonotype showed up just once. One end of the junction does not line up with germline, which may come from a read error. This chain links TRBV11-2 with TRBJ2-2; D is perhaps TRBD2 (5 bases). The CDR3 is 12 residues long. Germline values: CDR1 SGHAT, CDR2 FQNNGV. Here the CDR3 reads CASILGTGKLFF. CDR3 DNA: TGTGCCAGCATCTTGGGTACCGGGAAGCTGTTTTTT.

This clonotype was counted a few times. A much larger clone differs by one base, so this may be a read error. The rearrangement uses TRBV5-8 and TRBJ2-5, with 13 bases fitting TRBD2. This CDR3 has 17 amino acids. CDR1 and CDR2 (germline): SGHTS, YDEGEE. The CDR3 region has the DNA TGTACCAGCAGCCGTAGGACTAGCGGGAGACGCCAAGAGACCCAGTACTTC. It specifies CTSSRRTSGRRQETQYF. The full variable domain, with the rest looked up from reference TRBV5-8 and TRBJ2-5, is EAGVTQSPTHLIKTRGQQATLRCSPISGHTSVYWYQQALGLGLQFLLWYDEGEERNRGNFPPRFSGRQFPNYSSELNVNALELEDSALYLCTSSRRTSGRRQETQYFGPGTRLLVL.

CDR3 nucleotide sequence: TGTGCCAGCAGACTACGGCGCATGAGCTCCTACAATGAGCAGTTCTTC. Its translation is CASRLRRMSSYNEQFF. This sequence joins TRBV5-4 and TRBJ2-1, with unresolved D. This CDR3 is built from 16 residues. Germline V lookup: CDR1 SGHNT, CDR2 YYREEE (reference sequence). V lost 5 bases and J lost 0, with 15 bases in between.

The chain has TRBV29-1 and TRBJ2-7; D assignment may be TRBD1 or TRBD2 (5 bases each). Germline CDR1 and CDR2: SQVTM and ANQGSEA. Trimming removed 7 bases from V and 3 bases from J, with 22 bases in between. The CDR3 loop spans 15 amino acids. The DNA for the CDR3 is TGCAGCGCCACTGGGGGAGATAAGGATCGCTACGAGCAGTACTTC. Translating it yields CSATGGDKDRYEQYF.

Notes on this clonotype: Relative to the germline gene, one junction end is altered; a read error may explain this. This chain connects TRBV12-3 or TRBV12-4 to TRBJ2-1, with a weak D call TRBD2 (6 bases). This CDR3 is built from 15 residues. The CDR3 here is CASSNGLRGYNGQFF. The DNA for the CDR3 is TGTGCAAGCAGCAACGGACTGCGGGGCTACAATGGGCAGTTCTTC.

This clonotype has just a few counts. At one end, the junction sequence differs from germline, possibly due to a read error. The V gene is TRBV5-1, the J gene TRBJ2-3; perhaps TRBD2 as D (5 bases). The CDR3 contains 16 residues. CDR1 and CDR2 (germline): SGHRS, YFSETQ. This chain's CDR3 is CASSLGLLECTDTQYF. As DNA, the CDR3 is TGCGCCAGTAGCTTGGGCCTACTAGAGTGCACAGATACGCAGTATTTT.

This clonotype was seen ten or more times. The chain has TRBV28 and TRBJ2-5; TRBD2 matches at 12 bases. Trimming took 5 bases from V and 5 from J; bases not matched to a gene: 3. The CDR3 loop spans 14 amino acids. Germline-derived CDR1 and CDR2 are MDHEN and SYDVKM. The CDR3 DNA reads TGTGCCAGCAGTCTAGCGGGAGGGGGGGAGACCCAGTACTTC. Protein: CASSLAGGGETQYF.